The clone carrying this T cell receptor (beta chain) was found once. Its antigen is still unknown. The sample belongs to a study of response to subunit inactivated influenza vaccine. Study findings and constraints: Each seasonal flu vaccination may recruit only limited new T cells, authors suggested.

TCRdb re-derived calls from the RT-PCR reads in MiXCR, one entry per CDR3 protein. The table has 500,000 or so distinct CDR3 sequences, 16% seen once. CDR1 is SGHDT and CDR2 is YYEEEE in the germline V gene. The CDR3 is 16 residues long. The V and J ends lost 2 bases and 3 bases respectively, with 15 bases between them. The chain employs TRBV5-6 and TRBJ1-5; D is unclear. The TCR originated in a man in his fifties or sixties who received an inactivated influenza vaccine. The material was CD4+ T cells sorted from PBMCs, obtained 23 to 25 months after vaccination. The CDR3 protein is CASSFRYDLANQPQHF. The CDR3 DNA reads TGTGCCAGCAGCTTTCGGTATGACTTGGCCAATCAGCCCCAGCATTTT.